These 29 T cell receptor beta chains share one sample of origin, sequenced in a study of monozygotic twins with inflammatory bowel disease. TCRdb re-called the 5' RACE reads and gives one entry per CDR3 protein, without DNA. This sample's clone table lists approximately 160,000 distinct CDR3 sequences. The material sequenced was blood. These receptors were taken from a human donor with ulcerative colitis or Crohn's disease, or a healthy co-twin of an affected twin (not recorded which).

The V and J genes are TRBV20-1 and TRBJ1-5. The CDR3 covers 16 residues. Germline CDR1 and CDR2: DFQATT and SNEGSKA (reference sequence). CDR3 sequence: CSARDLGGVGNQPQHF.

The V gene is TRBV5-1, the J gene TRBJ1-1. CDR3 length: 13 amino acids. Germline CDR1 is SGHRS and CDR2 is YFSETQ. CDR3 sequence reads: CASSFQMNTEAFF.

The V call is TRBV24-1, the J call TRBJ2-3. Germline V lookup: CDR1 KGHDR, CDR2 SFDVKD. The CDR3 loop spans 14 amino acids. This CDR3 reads CATSDFAGFDTQYF.

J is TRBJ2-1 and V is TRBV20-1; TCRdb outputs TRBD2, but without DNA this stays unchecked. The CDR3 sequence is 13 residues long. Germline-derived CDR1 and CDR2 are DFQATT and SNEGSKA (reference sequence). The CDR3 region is CSARDGRANEQFF.

The CDR3 spells CASSPGLAEAYEQYF. This sequence joins TRBV3-1 and TRBJ2-7; TCRdb returns TRBD2, unconfirmable since there is no DNA. Germline V gene lookup returns CDR1 LGHDT and CDR2 YNNKEL (reference sequence). The CDR3 consists of 15 residues.

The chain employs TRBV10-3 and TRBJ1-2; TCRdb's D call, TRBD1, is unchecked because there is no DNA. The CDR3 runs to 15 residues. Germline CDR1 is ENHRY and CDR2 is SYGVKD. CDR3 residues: CAISTTDRGISGYTF.

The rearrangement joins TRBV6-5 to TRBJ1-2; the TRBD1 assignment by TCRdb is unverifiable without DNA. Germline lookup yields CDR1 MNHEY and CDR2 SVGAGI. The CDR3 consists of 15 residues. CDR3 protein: CASSYSVAGNYGYTF.

The CDR3 is CASSSSVPDTQYF. This chain joins TRBV5-5 and TRBJ2-3. Germline V CDR1 and CDR2: SGHKS, YYEKEE (reference sequence). The CDR3 contains 13 residues. Supplemented by reference TRBV5-5 and TRBJ2-3, the full variable domain reads DAGVTQSPTHLIKTRGQQVTLRCSPISGHKSVSWYQQVLGQGPQFIFQYYEKEERGRGNFPDRFSARQFPNYSSELNVNALLLGDSALYLCASSSSVPDTQYFGPGTRLTVL.

The CDR3 loop is CASTLLGGHNSPLHF. This chain joins TRBV7-2 and TRBJ1-6; there is no DNA to check the TCRdb D call of TRBD1. The length of the CDR3 is 15 residues. Germline loops: CDR1 SGHTA, CDR2 FQGNSA.

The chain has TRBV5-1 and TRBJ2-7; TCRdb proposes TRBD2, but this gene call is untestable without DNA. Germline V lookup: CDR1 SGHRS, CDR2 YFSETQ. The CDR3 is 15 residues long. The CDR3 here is CASSLELAGKYEQYF.

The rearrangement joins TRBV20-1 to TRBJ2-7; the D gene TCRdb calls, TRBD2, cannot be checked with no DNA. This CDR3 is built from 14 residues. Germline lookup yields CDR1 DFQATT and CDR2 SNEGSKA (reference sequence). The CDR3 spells CSARAGTSGYEQYF.

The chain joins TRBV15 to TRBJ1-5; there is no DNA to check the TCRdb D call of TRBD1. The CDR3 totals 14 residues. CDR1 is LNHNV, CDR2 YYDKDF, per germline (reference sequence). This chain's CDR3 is CATRDRGLSQPQHF.

The CDR3 loop is CASSKHNEQFF. The chain employs TRBV7-8 and TRBJ2-1. The germline gives CDR1 SGHVS, CDR2 FQNEAQ. The CDR3 is 11 amino acids.

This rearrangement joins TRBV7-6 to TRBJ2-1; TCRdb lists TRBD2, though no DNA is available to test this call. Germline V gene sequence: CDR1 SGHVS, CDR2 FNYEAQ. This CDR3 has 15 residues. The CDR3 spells CASSLGVAVDNEQFF.

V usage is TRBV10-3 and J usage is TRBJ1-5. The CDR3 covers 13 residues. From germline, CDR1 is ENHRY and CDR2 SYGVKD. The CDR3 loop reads CAIGWTINQPQHF.

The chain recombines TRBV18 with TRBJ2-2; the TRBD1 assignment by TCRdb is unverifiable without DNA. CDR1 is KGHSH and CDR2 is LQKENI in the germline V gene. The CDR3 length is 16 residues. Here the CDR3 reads CASSPHSQGATGELFF.

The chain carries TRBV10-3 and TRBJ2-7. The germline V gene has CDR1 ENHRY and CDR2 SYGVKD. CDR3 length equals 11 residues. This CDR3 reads CAISVDNEQYF.

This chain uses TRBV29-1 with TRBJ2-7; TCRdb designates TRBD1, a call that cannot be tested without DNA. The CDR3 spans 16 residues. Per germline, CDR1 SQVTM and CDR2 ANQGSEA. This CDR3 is CSVEGQREGGSYEQYF.

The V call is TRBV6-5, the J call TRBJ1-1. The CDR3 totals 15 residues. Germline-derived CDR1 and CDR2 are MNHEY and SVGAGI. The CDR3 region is CASSYGVSGGTEAFF.

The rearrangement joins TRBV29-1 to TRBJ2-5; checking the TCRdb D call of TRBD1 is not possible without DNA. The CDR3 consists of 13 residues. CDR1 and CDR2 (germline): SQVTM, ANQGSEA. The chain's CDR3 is CSVEAQGRETQYF.

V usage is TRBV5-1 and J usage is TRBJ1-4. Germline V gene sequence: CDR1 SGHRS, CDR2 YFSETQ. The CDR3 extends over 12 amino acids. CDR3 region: CASSLGQEKLFF.

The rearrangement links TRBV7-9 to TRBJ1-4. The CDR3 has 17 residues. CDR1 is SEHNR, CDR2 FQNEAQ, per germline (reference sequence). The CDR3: CASSLDLGGPTNEKLFF.

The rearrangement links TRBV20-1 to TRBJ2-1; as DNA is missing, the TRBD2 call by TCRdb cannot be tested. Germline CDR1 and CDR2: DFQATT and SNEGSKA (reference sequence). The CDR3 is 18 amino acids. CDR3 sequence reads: CSANTGLAGAITFNEQFF.

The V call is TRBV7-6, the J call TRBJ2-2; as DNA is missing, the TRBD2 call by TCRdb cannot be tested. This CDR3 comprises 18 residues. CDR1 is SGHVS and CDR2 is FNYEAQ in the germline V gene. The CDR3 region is CASSFTGIADLNTGELIF.

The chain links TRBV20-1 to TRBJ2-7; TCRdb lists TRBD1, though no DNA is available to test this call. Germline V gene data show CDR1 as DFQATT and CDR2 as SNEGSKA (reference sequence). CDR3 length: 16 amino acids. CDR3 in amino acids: CSARDPSGEGPYEQYF.

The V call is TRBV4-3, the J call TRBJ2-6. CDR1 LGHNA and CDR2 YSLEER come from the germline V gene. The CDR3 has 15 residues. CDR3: CASSQDPQGANVLTF.

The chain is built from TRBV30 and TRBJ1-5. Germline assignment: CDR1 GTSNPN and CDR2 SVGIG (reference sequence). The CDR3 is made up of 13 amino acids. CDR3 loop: CAWSGEGNQPQHF.

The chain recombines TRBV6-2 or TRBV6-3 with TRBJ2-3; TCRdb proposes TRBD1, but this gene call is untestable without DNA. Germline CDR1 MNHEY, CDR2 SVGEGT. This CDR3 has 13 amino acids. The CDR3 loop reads CASSSDRADTQYF.

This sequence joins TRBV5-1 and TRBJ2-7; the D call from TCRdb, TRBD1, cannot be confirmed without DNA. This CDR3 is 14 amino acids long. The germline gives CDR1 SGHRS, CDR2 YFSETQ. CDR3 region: CASSRGQGEYEQYF.